Each of the 14 T cell receptor beta chains below was sequenced from the same sample in a study of cytomegalovirus exposure and HLA in healthy donors. Researchers ran the PCR with 60 Vbeta and 13 Jbeta primers. Only in-frame clones appear in the TCRdb table, and some are missing; sequencing was by immunoSEQ multiplex PCR. Of 150,000 to 180,000 clones in the sample, approximately 74% were seen once. Sequencing was done on a sample of PBMCs. Every receptor here comes from a man aged 25 to 40 in good health and CMV-seronegative.

The CDR3 DNA sequence: TGTGCCAGCAGTTACTCGTTACAGTCTAATGAAAAACTGTTTTTT. Its protein product is CASSYSLQSNEKLFF. The rearrangement links TRBV6-6 to TRBJ1-4; no clear D. Trimming took off 0 bases at V and 3 bases at J, with 8 bases between the two ends. From germline, CDR1 is MNHNY and CDR2 SVGAGI (reference sequence). The CDR3 spans 15 residues.

This clone has a handful of counts. V usage is TRBV27 and J usage is TRBJ1-5, with 9 bases aligning to TRBD1. Trimming took 5 bases from V and 9 from J; bases not matched to a gene: 11. The germline V gene has CDR1 MNHEY and CDR2 SMNVEV (reference sequence). There are 15 residues in the CDR3. CDR3 DNA sequence: TGTGCCAGCAGTCCCTTGCGGACAGGGGAAGGGCCCCAGCATTTT. It translates to CASSPLRTGEGPQHF.

The chain has TRBV9 and TRBJ2-1, with D possibly being TRBD1 (6 bases). The V end was cut by 3 bases, the J end by 9 bases, with 7 bases between. Germline V gene sequence: CDR1 SGDLS, CDR2 YYNGEE. The CDR3 length is 11 residues. The CDR3 bases are TGTGCCAGCAGCGCGGACAGTGAGCAGTTCTTC. Amino acid sequence: CASSADSEQFF.

Worth noting for this clone: This specimen includes other DNA sequences encoding the same CDR3. The J gene is TRBJ1-2, the V gene TRBV2; D is possibly TRBD1 (6 bases). The germline gives CDR1 SNHLY, CDR2 FYNNEI. Trimming shortened V by 4 bases and J by 1 base, and 10 bases separated the two germline ends. The CDR3 has 14 residues. The CDR3 region has the DNA TGTGCCAGCAGTGGGACAGTCCTTAACTATGGCTACACCTTC. As protein: CASSGTVLNYGYTF.

The chain is built from TRBV5-1 and TRBJ2-5; D perhaps matches TRBD1 (6 bases). The CDR3 length is 15 residues. Germline CDR1 SGHRS, CDR2 YFSETQ. With 0 bases removed from V and 4 bases from J, the gap between germline ends came to 13 bases. CDR3 in DNA: TGCGCCAGCAGCTTGGGCACAGGGAAAGGAGAGACCCAGTACTTC. It codes for CASSLGTGKGETQYF. Based on the CDR3 plus reference TRBV5-1 and TRBJ2-5, the full variable domain is KAGVTQTPRYLIKTRGQQVTLSCSPISGHRSVSWYQQTPGQGLQFLFEYFSETQRNKGNFPGRFSGRQFSNSRSEMNVSTLELGDSALYLCASSLGTGKGETQYFGPGTRLLVL.

This chain connects TRBV28 to TRBJ1-3; D is undetermined. V was trimmed by 2 bases and J by 4 bases, leaving 15 bases between them. The CDR3 is made up of 16 amino acids. The germline CDR1 and CDR2 sequences are MDHEN and SYDVKM. The CDR3 nucleotides read TGTGCCAGCAGTTTAGCTCAGGTCCTTTCCGGAAACACCATATATTTT. This gives the protein CASSLAQVLSGNTIYF.

The chain links TRBV19 to TRBJ2-7; tentatively, D is TRBD1 (5 bases). The CDR3 loop spans 14 amino acids. V lost 3 bases to trimming and J lost 3 bases, with 12 bases between them. In germline, CDR1 is LNHDA, CDR2 SQIVND (reference sequence). This CDR3 reads CASSIPGQVYEQYF. CDR3 nucleotide sequence: TGTGCCAGTAGTATCCCCGGACAAGTCTACGAGCAGTACTTC.

This chain joins TRBV18 and TRBJ2-7; 7 positions match TRBD1. Germline V CDR1 and CDR2: KGHSH, LQKENI. CDR3 length: 14 amino acids. The J segment lost 1 base and the V segment lost 4 bases, leaving 4 bases of the junction unmatched. The DNA of the CDR3 is TGTGCCAGCTCACTCCCACAGGGGTCCTACGAGCAGTACTTC. It yields the protein CASSLPQGSYEQYF.

A few counts support this clone. This rearrangement joins TRBV2 to TRBJ1-2, with D perhaps TRBD1 (5 bases). The CDR3 covers 15 residues. Germline V gene lookup returns CDR1 SNHLY and CDR2 FYNNEI. Trimming took 8 bases from V and 4 from J, leaving 20 bases between them. The CDR3 sequence is CASPPPAGPLYGYTF. The DNA of the CDR3 is TGTGCCAGCCCCCCACCGGCGGGACCTCTCTATGGCTACACCTTC.

The V call is TRBV7-8, the J call TRBJ2-7; 10 nucleotides match TRBD1. Germline loops: CDR1 SGHVS, CDR2 FQNEAQ. V shed 8 bases, J shed 4 bases, and the junction held 17 bases outside the gene matches. This CDR3 region has 17 residues. CDR3 in amino acids: CASRGGPGDRGRYEQYF. The CDR3 DNA reads TGTGCCAGCCGGGGGGGGCCGGGGGACAGGGGACGTTACGAGCAGTACTTC.

This chain links TRBV4-1 with TRBJ2-7, with TRBD2 matching 11 bases. CDR3 length: 15 residues. The ends lost 2 bases at V and 0 bases at J; junction bases unmatched: 0. Germline V CDR1 and CDR2: MGHRA, YSYEKL. The CDR3 coding sequence is TGCGCCAGCAGCCAACTAGCGGGGGGCTCCTACGAGCAGTACTTC. It encodes CASSQLAGGSYEQYF.

The chain is built from TRBV20-1 and TRBJ2-5; 7 nucleotides agree with TRBD1. Germline values: CDR1 DFQATT, CDR2 SNEGSKA (reference sequence). V was pared by 5 bases and J by 5 bases, with 2 bases of the junction left unmatched. CDR3 length equals 11 residues. The CDR3 sequence: CSALDRETQYF. DNA of the CDR3: TGCAGTGCTTTGGACAGGGAGACCCAGTACTTC.

This rearrangement joins TRBV30 to TRBJ1-2; D is perhaps TRBD1 (5 bases). Germline V gene data show CDR1 as GTSNPN and CDR2 as SVGIG (reference sequence). The CDR3 is made up of 13 amino acids. V dropped 0 bases and J dropped 4 bases, with 9 bases sitting between them. This CDR3 is CAWSVRGFYGYTF. CDR3 DNA: TGTGCCTGGAGTGTAAGGGGTTTCTATGGCTACACCTTC.

In its sample, this clone was seen once. The CDR3, as DNA: TGCGCCAGCAGCCAAGAGTCGACAGGAAACACCATATATTTT. Encoded protein: CASSQESTGNTIYF. The V gene is TRBV4-3, the J gene TRBJ1-3; D is unresolved. V lost 0 bases, J lost 4 bases, and 7 bases lay in between. Germline lookup yields CDR1 LGHNA and CDR2 YSLEER. The CDR3 is 14 amino acids.